These T cell receptor beta chains were read from a single sample in a study of OX40 agonist ivuxolimab in advanced cancers. Using immunoSEQ multiplex PCR, the repertoire was profiled, and TCRdb retains in-frame clones only, with some absent. The table includes approximately 84,000 clones, about 90% detected once. Sequences were derived from CD4+ or CD8+ T cells sorted from blood, sampled in a trial of the OX40 agonist ivuxolimab. These receptors all stem from an adult with an advanced solid tumor such as melanoma, head and neck, liver or kidney cancer. Both conserved end residues are trimmed from each CDR3.

V gene | CDR3 length | CDR3 protein
TRBV11-3 | 15 | ASSLGPSLAGVLEQY
TRBV7-3 | 13 | ASRPGLAGLKTQY
TRBV6-5 | 12 | ASSSPGQGYGYT
TRBV28 | 11 | ASSAQGYDEQY
TRBV9 | 13 | ASSVGFGGAYEQY
TRBV6-1 | 12 | ASSEIQLAGELF
TRBV5-6 | 10 | ASSPGVTEAF
TRBV6-5 | 13 | ASSYLGTGNYGYT
TRBV7-2 | 10 | ASSPGLETQY
TRBV7-9 | 13 | ASSPTDRVNTEAF
TRBV30 | 11 | AWSVNSNQPQH
TRBV5-4 | 15 | ASSLAAGGASKNIQY
TRBV27 | 10 | ASSSASGELF
TRBV5-1 | 14 | ASSLAGGTPLKEQF
TRBV28 | 12 | ASRGTGGNYGYT
TRBV28 | 11 | ASSSNPNYGYT